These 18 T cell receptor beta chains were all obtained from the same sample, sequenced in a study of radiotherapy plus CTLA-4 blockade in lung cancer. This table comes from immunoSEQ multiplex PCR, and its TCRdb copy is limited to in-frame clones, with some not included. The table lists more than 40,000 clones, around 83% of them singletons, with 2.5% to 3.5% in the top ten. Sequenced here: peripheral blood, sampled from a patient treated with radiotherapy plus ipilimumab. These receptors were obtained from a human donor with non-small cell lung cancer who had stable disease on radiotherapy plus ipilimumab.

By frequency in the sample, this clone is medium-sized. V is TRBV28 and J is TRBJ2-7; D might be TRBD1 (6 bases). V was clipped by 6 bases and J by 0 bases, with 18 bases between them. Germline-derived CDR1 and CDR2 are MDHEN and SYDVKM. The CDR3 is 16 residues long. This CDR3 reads CASSAPPDRPSYEQYF. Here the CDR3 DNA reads TGTGCCAGCAGCGCCCCCCCCGACAGGCCCTCCTACGAGCAGTACTTC.

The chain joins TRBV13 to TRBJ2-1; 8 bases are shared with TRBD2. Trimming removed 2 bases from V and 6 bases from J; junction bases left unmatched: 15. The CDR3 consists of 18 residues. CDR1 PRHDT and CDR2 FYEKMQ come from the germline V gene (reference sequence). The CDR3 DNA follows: TGTGCCAGCAGCTTATTCGGCTCTGCAGCGGGAGCGGCCAATGAGCAGTTCTTC. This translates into CASSLFGSAAGAANEQFF.

The CDR3 loop is CASSLGAGGYGTEAFF. The CDR3 DNA is TGTGCCAGCAGCTTGGGGGCAGGGGGGTACGGCACTGAAGCTTTCTTT. This sequence joins TRBV5-6 and TRBJ1-1, with 7 bases lining up with TRBD1. From germline, CDR1 is SGHDT and CDR2 YYEEEE. The CDR3 totals 16 residues. The V segment lost 0 bases and the J segment 4 bases; nucleotides outside the gene matches: 9.

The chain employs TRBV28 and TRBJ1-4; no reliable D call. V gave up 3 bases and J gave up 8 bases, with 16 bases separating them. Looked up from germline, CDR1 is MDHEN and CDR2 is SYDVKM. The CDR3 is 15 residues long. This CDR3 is CASSFFQHGQEKLFF. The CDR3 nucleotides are TGTGCCAGCAGTTTTTTCCAACATGGGCAGGAAAAACTGTTTTTT.

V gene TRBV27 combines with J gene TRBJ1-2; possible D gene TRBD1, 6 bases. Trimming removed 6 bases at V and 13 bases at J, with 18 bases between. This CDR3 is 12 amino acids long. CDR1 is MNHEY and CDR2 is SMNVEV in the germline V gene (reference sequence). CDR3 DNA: TGTGCCAGCAGCCACAATCCCTCAGGGGTCACCTTC. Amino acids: CASSHNPSGVTF.

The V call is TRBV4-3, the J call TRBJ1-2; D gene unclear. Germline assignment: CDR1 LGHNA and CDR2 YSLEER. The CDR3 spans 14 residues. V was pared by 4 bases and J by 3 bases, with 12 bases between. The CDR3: CASSPRGGHYGYTF. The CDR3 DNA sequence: TGCGCCAGCAGCCCGAGAGGAGGGCACTATGGCTACACCTTC.

The CDR3 spells CASGGIQETQYF. The DNA of the CDR3 is TGTGCCAGCGGGGGGATACAAGAGACCCAGTACTTC. The V gene is TRBV28, the J gene TRBJ2-5, with D possibly matching TRBD2 (6 bases). The CDR3 length is 12 residues. The germline gives CDR1 MDHEN, CDR2 SYDVKM. V was clipped by 8 bases and J by 2 bases, with 9 bases between them. Together with reference TRBV28 and TRBJ2-5, the CDR3 gives the full variable domain: DVKVTQSSRYLVKRTGEKVFLECVQDMDHENMFWYRQDPGLGLRLIYFSYDVKMKEKGDIPEGYSVSREKKERFSLILESASTNQTSMYLCASGGIQETQYFGPGTRLLVL.

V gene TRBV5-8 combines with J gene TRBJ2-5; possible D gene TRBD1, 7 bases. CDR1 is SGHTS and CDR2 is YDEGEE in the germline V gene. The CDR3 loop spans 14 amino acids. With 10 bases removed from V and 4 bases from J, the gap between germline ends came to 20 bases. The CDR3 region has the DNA TGTGCCTCAAATAGGAGGGGGCGAGGAGAGACCCAGTACTTC. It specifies CASNRRGRGETQYF.

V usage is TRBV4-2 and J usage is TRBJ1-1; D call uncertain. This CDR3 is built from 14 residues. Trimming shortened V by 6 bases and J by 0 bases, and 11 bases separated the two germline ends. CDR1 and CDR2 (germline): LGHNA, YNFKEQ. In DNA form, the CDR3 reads TGTGCCAGCAGTCGAGAGATAATGAACACTGAAGCTTTCTTT. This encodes CASSREIMNTEAFF.

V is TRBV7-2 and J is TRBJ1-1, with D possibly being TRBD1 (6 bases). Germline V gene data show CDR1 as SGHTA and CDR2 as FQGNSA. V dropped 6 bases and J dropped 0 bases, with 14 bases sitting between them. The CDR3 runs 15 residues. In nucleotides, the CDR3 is TGTGCCAGCAGACTCTCTACAGGGTTGAACACTGAAGCTTTCTTT. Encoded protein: CASRLSTGLNTEAFF.

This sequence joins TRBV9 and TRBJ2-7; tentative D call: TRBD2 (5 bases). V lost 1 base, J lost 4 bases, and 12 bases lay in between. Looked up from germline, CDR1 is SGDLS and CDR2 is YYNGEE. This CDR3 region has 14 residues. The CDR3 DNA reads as TGTGCCAGCAGCGTAAGGTGGGAGATGTACGAGCAGTACTTC. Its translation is CASSVRWEMYEQYF.

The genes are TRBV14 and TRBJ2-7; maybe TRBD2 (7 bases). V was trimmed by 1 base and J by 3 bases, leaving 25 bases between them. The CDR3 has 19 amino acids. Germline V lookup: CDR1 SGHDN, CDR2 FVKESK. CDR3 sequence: CASSQGRGGAFKRDYEQYF. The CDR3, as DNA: TGTGCCAGCAGCCAAGGGCGAGGGGGGGCGTTCAAGCGTGACTACGAGCAGTACTTC.

The CDR3 is CASSPTDRTSSGTQYF. In DNA form, the CDR3 reads TGTGCCAGCAGCCCGACGGACAGGACATCATCGGGGACCCAGTACTTC. The V call is TRBV5-4, the J call TRBJ2-5; TRBD1 matches 7 bases. CDR1 and CDR2 from the germline V gene are SGHNT and YYREEE (reference sequence). The CDR3 is 16 amino acids. Unmatched junction bases numbered 16, after V lost 4 bases and J lost 7 bases.

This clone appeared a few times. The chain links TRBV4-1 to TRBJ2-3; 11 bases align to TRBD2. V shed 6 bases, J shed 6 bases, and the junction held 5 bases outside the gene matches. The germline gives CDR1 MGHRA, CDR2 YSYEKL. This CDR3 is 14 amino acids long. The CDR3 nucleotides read TGCGCCAGCAGTCCGGGACTAGCGGAGGATACGCAGTATTTT. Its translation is CASSPGLAEDTQYF.

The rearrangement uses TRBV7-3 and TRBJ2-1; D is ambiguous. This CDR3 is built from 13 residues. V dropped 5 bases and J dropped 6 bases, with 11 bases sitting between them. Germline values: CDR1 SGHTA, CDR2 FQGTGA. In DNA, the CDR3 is TGTGCCAGCAGCGAACACCCCAGCAATGAGCAGTTCTTC. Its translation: CASSEHPSNEQFF. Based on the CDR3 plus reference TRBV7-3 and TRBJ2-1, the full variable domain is GAGVSQTPSNKVTEKGKYVELRCDPISGHTALYWYRQSLGQGPEFLIYFQGTGAADDSGLPNDRFFAVRPEGSVSTLKIQRTERGDSAVYLCASSEHPSNEQFFGPGTRLTVL.

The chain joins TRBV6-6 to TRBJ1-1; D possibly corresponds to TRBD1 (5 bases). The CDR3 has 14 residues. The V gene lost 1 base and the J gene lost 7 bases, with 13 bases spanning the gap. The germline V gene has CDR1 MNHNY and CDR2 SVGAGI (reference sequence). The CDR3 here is CASSYWNTRDEAFF. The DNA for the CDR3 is TGTGCCAGCAGTTACTGGAACACCAGGGATGAAGCTTTCTTT.

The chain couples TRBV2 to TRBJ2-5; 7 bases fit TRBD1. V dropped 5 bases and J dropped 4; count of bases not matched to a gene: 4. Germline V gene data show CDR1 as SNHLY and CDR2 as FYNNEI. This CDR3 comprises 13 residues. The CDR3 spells CASSRGRGETQYF. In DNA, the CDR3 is TGTGCCAGCAGTAGGGGGCGCGGAGAGACCCAGTACTTC.

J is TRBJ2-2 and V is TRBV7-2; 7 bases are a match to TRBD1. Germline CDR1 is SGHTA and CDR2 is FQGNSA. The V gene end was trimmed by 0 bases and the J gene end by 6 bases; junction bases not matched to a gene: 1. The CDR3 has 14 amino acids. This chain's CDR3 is CASSLADRAGELFF. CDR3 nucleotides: TGTGCCAGCAGCTTAGCAGACAGGGCCGGGGAGCTGTTTTTT.